This TCR beta chain stems from a study of T cell repertoires in cytomegalovirus infection. TCRdb re-called the reads through MiXCR, storing one row per CDR3 protein. The sample lists almost 90,000 distinct CDR3 sequences; around 28% were seen once. Germline CDR1 SEHNR, CDR2 FQNEAQ (reference sequence). V was shortened by 0 bases and J by 7 bases, with 10 bases between the two germline ends. The CDR3 spans 13 residues. Study results and caveats: Using cumulative public TCR beta family frequency, the authors identified those who carried CMV together with the relevant HLA. Ex vivo responses were dominated by HLA-C-restricted CMV-specific TCR beta clonotypes.

A note on this clonotype: Its target is not known.

This specimen was CD8+ T cells from cultured PBMCs, taken from culture after CMV antigen stimulation. V is TRBV7-9 and J is TRBJ2-7; D unresolved. The source of this sequence is a human donor in good health (CMV status not recorded). Some clones in this sample may be carry-over from other donors' samples. The chain's CDR3 is CASSLARQKEQYF. DNA of the CDR3: TGTGCCAGCAGCTTAGCGCGGCAGAAAGAGCAGTACTTC.